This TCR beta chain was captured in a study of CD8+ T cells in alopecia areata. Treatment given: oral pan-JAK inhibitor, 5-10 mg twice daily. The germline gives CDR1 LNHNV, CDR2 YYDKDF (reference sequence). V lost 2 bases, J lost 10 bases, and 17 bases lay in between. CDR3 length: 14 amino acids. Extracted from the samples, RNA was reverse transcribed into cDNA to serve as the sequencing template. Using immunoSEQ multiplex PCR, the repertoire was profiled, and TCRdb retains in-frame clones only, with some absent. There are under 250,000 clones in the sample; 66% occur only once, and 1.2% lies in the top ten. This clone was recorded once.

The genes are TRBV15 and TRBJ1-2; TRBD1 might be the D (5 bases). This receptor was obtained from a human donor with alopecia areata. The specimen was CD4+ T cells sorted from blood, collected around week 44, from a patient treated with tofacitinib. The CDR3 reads CATSRPPRDLNYTF. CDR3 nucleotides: TGTGCCACCAGCAGACCCCCGCGGGACCTAAACTACACCTTC.